Presented here are 12 T cell receptor beta chains from one specimen sequenced in a study of blood T cell repertoires in COVID-19. The assay was immunoSEQ multiplex PCR, and TCRdb's table has in-frame clones only and misses some. Among some 350,000 clones listed, 88% were seen once. Sequenced: peripheral blood. The receptors stem from a woman between 70 and 85 years old with COVID-19, enrolled during active disease.

The chain has TRBV18 and TRBJ2-7; tentatively, D is TRBD1 (5 bases). This CDR3 contains 15 residues. The ends were cut back, 2 bases at V and 2 bases at J, with 13 bases in the middle. Germline assignment: CDR1 KGHSH and CDR2 LQKENI. The CDR3 coding sequence is TGTGCCAGCTCACCATACAGAGACAGCCCCTACGAGCAGTACTTC. Encoded protein: CASSPYRDSPYEQYF.

The J gene is TRBJ1-6, the V gene TRBV6-5, with D possibly matching TRBD1 (6 bases). V was clipped by 6 bases and J by 7 bases, with 16 bases between them. The CDR3 length is 15 residues. Germline V gene data show CDR1 as MNHEY and CDR2 as SVGAGI. This chain's CDR3 is CASRTTGLINSPLHF. As DNA, the CDR3 is TGTGCCAGCAGAACCACAGGGTTAATAAATTCACCCCTCCACTTT.

The DNA of the CDR3 is TGTGCCAGCAGCTTTGACAGGGGAGGATATGGCTACACCTTC. Its protein is CASSFDRGGYGYTF. The chain has TRBV7-2 and TRBJ1-2; TRBD1 matches 8 bases. With 3 bases clipped from V and 5 bases from J, the junction kept 5 bases outside the gene matches. This CDR3 comprises 14 residues. The V gene's germline CDR1 is SGHTA and CDR2 FQGNSA.

This chain joins TRBV5-1 and TRBJ2-7; perhaps TRBD1 as D (6 bases). Germline CDR1 reads SGHRS; CDR2 reads YFSETQ. V lost 0 bases and J 3 bases, leaving 7 bases between the germline ends. The length of the CDR3 is 13 residues. DNA of the CDR3: TGCGCCAGCAGCTTGGGACAGGTCTACGAGCAGTACTTC. Protein sequence: CASSLGQVYEQYF.

The CDR3 protein is CASSLDGTGGPYEQYF. The CDR3 nucleotides are TGCGCCAGCAGCTTGGATGGGACAGGGGGGCCATACGAGCAGTACTTC. This chain uses TRBV5-1 with TRBJ2-7, with 11 bases matching TRBD1. V was clipped by 0 bases and J by 4 bases; unmatched bases: 6. Germline-derived CDR1 and CDR2 are SGHRS and YFSETQ. This CDR3 contains 16 residues.

The rearrangement joins TRBV12-5 to TRBJ2-4; no clear D. The CDR3 sequence is 16 residues long. The V gene's germline CDR1 is LGHNT and CDR2 FRNRAP. The ends were cut back, 2 bases at V and 14 bases at J, with 25 bases in the middle. For the CDR3, the DNA is TGTGCTAGTGGTTTGAGCACTCCTGGGCCCCATTCAGTTGAGTACTTC. It codes for CASGLSTPGPHSVEYF.

In its sample, this clone was seen a few times. The gene calls are TRBV5-1 and TRBJ1-1; no reliable D call. The germline V gene has CDR1 SGHRS and CDR2 YFSETQ. V was cut by 2 bases and J by 2 bases, with 10 bases left in between. CDR3 length: 14 residues. CDR3 sequence (DNA): TGCGCCAGCAGCTTCACCCTTACTAACACTGAAGCTTTCTTT. Protein sequence: CASSFTLTNTEAFF.

The rearrangement links TRBV11-2 to TRBJ2-1; 14 nucleotides match TRBD2. The trim removed 2 bases at V and 7 bases at J, leaving 7 bases unmatched. Germline CDR1 reads SGHAT; CDR2 reads FQNNGV. This CDR3 is 17 amino acids long. CDR3 region: CASSLSGTSGGWNEQFF. DNA of the CDR3: TGTGCCAGCAGCTTATCCGGGACTAGCGGGGGCTGGAATGAGCAGTTCTTC. Together with reference TRBV11-2 and TRBJ2-1, the CDR3 gives the full variable domain: EAGVAQSPRYKIIEKRQSVAFWCNPISGHATLYWYQQILGQGPKLLIQFQNNGVVDDSQLPKDRFSAERLKGVDSTLKIQPAKLEDSAVYLCASSLSGTSGGWNEQFFGPGTRLTVL.

J is TRBJ1-6 and V is TRBV5-1; D is ambiguous. The CDR3 runs to 15 residues. Trimming stripped 0 bases from V and 8 bases from J, with 12 bases between. The germline gives CDR1 SGHRS, CDR2 YFSETQ. In DNA form, the CDR3 reads TGCGCCAGCAGCTTGGATGGAGGGAGAGATTCACCCCTCCACTTT. Translating gives CASSLDGGRDSPLHF.

J is TRBJ1-1 and V is TRBV7-9; no reliable D call. Between the trimmed V and J ends, which lost 1 base and 7 bases, there was a span of 22 bases. The CDR3 is made up of 17 amino acids. Germline lookup yields CDR1 SEHNR and CDR2 FQNEAQ (reference sequence). The CDR3 loop reads CASSLGRGIIILDEAFF. The CDR3 DNA reads TGTGCCAGCAGCTTAGGGAGAGGGATAATAATCCTGGATGAAGCTTTCTTT.

J is TRBJ1-1 and V is TRBV18; D gene uncertain. Germline CDR1 is KGHSH and CDR2 is LQKENI. This CDR3 comprises 15 residues. V dropped 3 bases and J dropped 0 bases, with 11 bases sitting between them. The CDR3 DNA reads TGTGCCAGCTCACCCCAGTTCGCTGTGAACACTGAAGCTTTCTTT. Protein sequence: CASSPQFAVNTEAFF.

This clone appeared a single time. This chain links TRBV9 with TRBJ2-3; 12 nucleotides align to TRBD2. Unmatched junction bases numbered 5, after V lost 2 bases and J lost 7 bases. The CDR3 sequence is 15 residues long. Per the germline V gene, CDR1 is SGDLS and CDR2 is YYNGEE. This CDR3 reads CASSVETSGGNTQYF. CDR3 nucleotide sequence: TGTGCCAGCAGCGTGGAGACTAGCGGGGGAAATACGCAGTATTTT.